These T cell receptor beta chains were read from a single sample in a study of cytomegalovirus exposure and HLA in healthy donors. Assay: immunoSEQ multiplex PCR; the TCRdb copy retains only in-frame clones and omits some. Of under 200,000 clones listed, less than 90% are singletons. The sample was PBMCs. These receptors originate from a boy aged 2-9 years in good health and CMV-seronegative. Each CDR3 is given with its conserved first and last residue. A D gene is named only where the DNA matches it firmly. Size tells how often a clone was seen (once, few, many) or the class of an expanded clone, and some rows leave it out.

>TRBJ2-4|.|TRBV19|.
CASSVRRRLAKNIQYF
TGTGCCAGTAGCGTGAGGAGGCGACTAGCCAAAAACATTCAGTACTTC
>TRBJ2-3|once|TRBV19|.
CASGSRTDTQYF
TGTGCCAGTGGGAGTCGCACAGATACGCAGTATTTT
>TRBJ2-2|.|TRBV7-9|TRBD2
CASSLIAGFSTGELFF
TGTGCCAGCAGCTTAATAGCGGGATTCTCCACCGGGGAGCTGTTTTTT
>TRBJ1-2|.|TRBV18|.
CASSRTPGHRVTYGYTF
TGTGCCAGCTCAAGGACACCGGGTCACAGGGTAACCTATGGCTACACCTTC
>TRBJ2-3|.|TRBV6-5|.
CASSYPGVTDTQYF
TGTGCCAGCAGTTATCCAGGGGTCACAGATACGCAGTATTTT
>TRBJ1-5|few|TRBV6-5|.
CASSPGGASQPQHF
TGTGCCAGCAGTCCCGGGGGGGCTTCCCAGCCCCAGCATTTT
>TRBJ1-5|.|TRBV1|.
CTSSQDRLVTGGHQPQHF
TGCACCAGCAGCCAAGATAGGTTAGTGACAGGGGGCCACCAGCCCCAGCATTTT
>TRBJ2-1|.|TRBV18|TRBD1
CASSPRQGGSYNEQFF
TGTGCCAGCTCACCACGACAGGGGGGCTCCTACAATGAGCAGTTCTTC
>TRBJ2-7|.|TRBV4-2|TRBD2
CASSQGEGGLYEQYF
TGTGCCAGCAGCCAAGGGGAGGGAGGGTTATACGAGCAGTACTTC
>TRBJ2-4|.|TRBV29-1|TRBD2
CSVGTMGENIQYF
TGCAGCGTCGGGACTATGGGGGAAAACATTCAGTACTTC
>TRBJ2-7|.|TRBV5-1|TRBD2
CASSWTSDAYEQYF
TGCGCCAGCAGCTGGACTAGCGATGCCTACGAGCAGTACTTC
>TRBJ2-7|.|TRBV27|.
CASSLGAPYEQYF
TGTGCCAGCAGTTTAGGGGCCCCCTACGAGCAGTACTTC
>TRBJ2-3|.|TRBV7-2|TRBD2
CASSFGAGASTDTQYF
TGTGCCAGCAGCTTCGGGGCGGGAGCTAGCACAGATACGCAGTATTTT
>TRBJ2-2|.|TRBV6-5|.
CASSYFGGTTGELFF
TGTGCCAGCAGTTATTTTGGGGGGACCACCGGGGAGCTGTTTTTT
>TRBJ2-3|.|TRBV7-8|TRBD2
CASSLARPSGRGTDTQYF
TGTGCCAGCAGCTTGGCCCGTCCTAGCGGGAGGGGGACAGATACGCAGTATTTT
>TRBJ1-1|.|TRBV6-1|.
CASLRLGRGPEAFF
TGTGCCAGCTTACGATTGGGGAGAGGGCCTGAAGCTTTCTTT
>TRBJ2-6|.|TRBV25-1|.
CASSVHGISGANVLTF
TGTGCCAGCAGTGTACACGGGATATCTGGGGCCAACGTCCTGACTTTC